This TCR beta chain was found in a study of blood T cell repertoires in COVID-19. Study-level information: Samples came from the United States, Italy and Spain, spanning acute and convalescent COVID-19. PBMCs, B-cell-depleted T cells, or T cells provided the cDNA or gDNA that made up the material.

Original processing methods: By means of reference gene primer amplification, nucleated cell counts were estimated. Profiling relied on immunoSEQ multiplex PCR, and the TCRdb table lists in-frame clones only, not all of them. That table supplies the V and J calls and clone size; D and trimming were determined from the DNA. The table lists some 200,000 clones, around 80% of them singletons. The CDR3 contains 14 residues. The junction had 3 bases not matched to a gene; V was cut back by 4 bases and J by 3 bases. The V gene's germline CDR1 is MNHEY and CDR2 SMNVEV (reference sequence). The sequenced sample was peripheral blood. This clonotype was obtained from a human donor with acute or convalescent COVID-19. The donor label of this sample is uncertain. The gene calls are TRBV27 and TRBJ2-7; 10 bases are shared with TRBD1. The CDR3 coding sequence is TGTGCCAGCAGTTCGAGGACAGGGGGCTACGAGCAGTACTTC. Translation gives CASSSRTGGYEQYF.